This T cell receptor (beta chain) was found in a study of blood T cell repertoires in COVID-19. Overall study: Whether acute or convalescent, the COVID-19 samples came from the United States, Italy and Spain. T cells, B-cell-depleted T cells, or PBMCs supplied cDNA or gDNA.

Per germline, CDR1 KGHDR and CDR2 SFDVKD. The CDR3 loop spans 16 amino acids. Unmatched junction bases numbered 9, after V lost 4 bases and J lost 5 bases. Methods used by the authors: Reference gene primer amplification in the assay estimated nucleated cell counts. Assay: immunoSEQ multiplex PCR; the TCRdb copy retains only in-frame clones and omits some. That table is the source of V, J and clone size, and D and trimming were worked out from the DNA. The sample records approximately 250,000 clones, 86% being singletons. The receptor was isolated from a man aged 18 to 30 with active or convalescent COVID-19. The sample comprised peripheral blood. The genes are TRBV24-1 and TRBJ2-5; 10 positions agree with TRBD1. This CDR3 reads CATSDAGTGVAETQYF. The CDR3 DNA is TGTGCCACCAGTGACGCCGGGACAGGGGTAGCCGAGACCCAGTACTTC.